This T cell receptor beta chain appears in the sequencing data of a study of identical twins. Healthy Caucasians provided all donations. In regard to this clonotype: The antigen remains unidentified.

TCRdb re-called the 5' RACE reads with MiXCR, one entry per CDR3 protein. The table shows about 530,000 distinct CDR3 sequences, with 20% to 25% occurring only once. Germline CDR1 reads SGHRS; CDR2 reads YFSETQ. V was shortened by 5 bases and J by 0 bases, with 8 bases between the two germline ends. The CDR3 runs to 14 residues. Study results and caveats: Within twin pairs, the out-of-frame alpha sequences they shared showed excess low generation probability.

This sample also appeared in a second study, on yellow fever vaccine responses in identical twins.

V gene TRBV5-1 combines with J gene TRBJ2-2, with a weak D call TRBD1 (5 bases). This TCR derives from a woman under 30 in good health. The sequenced sample consisted of CD4+ T cells sorted from blood. The CDR3 spells CASRGATNTGELFF. As DNA, the CDR3 is TGCGCCAGCAGAGGGGCCACGAACACCGGGGAGCTGTTTTTT. The full variable domain, its missing parts supplied by reference TRBV5-1 and TRBJ2-2, is KAGVTQTPRYLIKTRGQQVTLSCSPISGHRSVSWYQQTPGQGLQFLFEYFSETQRNKGNFPGRFSGRQFSNSRSEMNVSTLELGDSALYLCASRGATNTGELFFGEGSRLTVL.